This T cell receptor (beta chain) was retrieved from a study of blood T cell repertoires in COVID-19. Study information: Whether acute or convalescent, the COVID-19 samples came from the United States, Italy and Spain.

This study enrolled people aged roughly 18 to 90 from approximately 25 US geographic areas. Assay used: immunoSEQ multiplex PCR; TCRdb lists only in-frame clones, some missing. The sample includes 150,000 to 200,000 clones, roughly 84% of them seen just once. J lost 4 bases, V lost 5 bases, and 6 bases had no gene match. From germline, CDR1 is LNHDA and CDR2 SQIVND (reference sequence). CDR3 size: 16 residues. V is TRBV19 and J is TRBJ2-2; TRBD1 matches 11 bases. What was sequenced was PBMCs or T cells enriched from blood (not recorded which). The clonotype comes from a human donor with acute COVID-19. The donor label of this sample is uncertain. The CDR3 loop is CASSPWTGGGTGELFF. Written as DNA, the CDR3 is TGTGCCAGTAGTCCGTGGACAGGGGGCGGCACCGGGGAGCTGTTTTTT.